Included here is one TCR beta chain sequence, with context. This record belongs to a study of blood T cell repertoires in COVID-19. For the study at large: The United States, Italy and Spain were the sources of the acute and convalescent COVID-19 samples.

V was clipped by 4 bases and J by 2 bases; unmatched bases: 9. CDR3 length equals 16 residues. Germline CDR1 LNHDA, CDR2 SQIVND (reference sequence). The participants were between about 18 and 95 years old and came from about two dozen US areas. Authors' methods: For nucleated cells, counts were estimated from reference gene primer amplification. The data were produced by immunoSEQ multiplex PCR, yet TCRdb's version contains in-frame clones alone and is incomplete. D and trimming were read from the DNA, whereas the V and J calls and clone size are those reported in that table. This table holds under 250,000 clones, 85% found once.

The TCR comes from a woman aged 45-65 years with acute COVID-19. Sequencing input: PBMCs or T cells enriched from blood (not recorded which). The genes are TRBV19 and TRBJ2-3, with TRBD2 matching over 7 bases. CDR3: CASSTGTTPPTDTQYF. CDR3 sequence (DNA): TGTGCCAGTAGTACGGGGACTACCCCCCCCACAGATACGCAGTATTTT.